This T cell receptor beta chain was found in a study of shared T cell receptors in the human thymus. CDR3 length equals 13 residues. The V end lost 3 bases, the J end lost 6 bases, and 11 bases lay between the germline ends. The V gene's germline CDR1 is PRHDT and CDR2 FYEKMQ (reference sequence). This clone has only a few counts. Method: immunoSEQ multiplex PCR; TCRdb's copy keeps in-frame clones and lacks some. The data contain 700,000 or so clones, 80% to 90% of them singletons. This sample also belongs to another study, concerning human thymus T cells.

Sequencing used thymocytes. J is TRBJ1-2 and V is TRBV13, with D perhaps matching TRBD1 (5 bases). The origin of this receptor is a girl in the first two years of life with a congenital heart defect. The chain's CDR3 is CASSLWGVHGYTF. In DNA form, the CDR3 reads TGTGCCAGCAGCTTGTGGGGGGTCCATGGCTACACCTTC.